Each of the 27 T cell receptor beta chains below was sequenced from the same sample in a study of a mutant IDH1 vaccine in newly diagnosed glioma. Measured with immunoSEQ multiplex PCR; TCRdb has only the in-frame clones, and not every one. The sample lists about 46,000 clones; approximately 92% were seen once. No antigen is known for these receptors. The time point was: week 35, safety follow-up. The content of each vaccine dose was 300 ug of mutant IDH1 20-mer peptide, and topical imiquimod accompanied it. The sequencing here drew on PBMCs, taken from a glioma patient whose treatment included an IDH1 peptide vaccine. The receptors stem from a man aged 45-60 years with glioma.

The chain has TRBV4-3 and TRBJ2-3; a possible D gene is TRBD1 (5 bases). The CDR3 covers 16 residues. Trimming took 1 base from V and 3 from J, leaving 14 bases between them. Germline V gives CDR1 LGHNA, CDR2 YSLEER. CDR3 nucleotide sequence: TGCGCCAGCAGCCAAGGTCAGGGCAGGCAGACAGATACGCAGTATTTT. Amino acid sequence: CASSQGQGRQTDTQYF.

The rearrangement joins TRBV4-2 to TRBJ1-5; possibly TRBD1 for D (5 bases). Trimming removed 3 bases at V and 0 bases at J, with 12 bases between. Germline CDR1 LGHNA, CDR2 YNFKEQ. There are 16 residues in the CDR3. CDR3 in amino acids: CASSHRGGDSNQPQHF. DNA of the CDR3: TGTGCCAGCAGCCATCGGGGAGGGGATAGCAATCAGCCCCAGCATTTT.

The chain has TRBV7-8 and TRBJ2-7; a possible D gene is TRBD1 (6 bases). Looked up from germline, CDR1 is SGHVS and CDR2 is FQNEAQ. The ends were cut back, 3 bases at V and 6 bases at J, with 15 bases in the middle. The CDR3 covers 14 residues. The CDR3 is CASSFDRPFSEQYF. CDR3 coding DNA: TGTGCCAGCAGCTTCGACAGGCCATTTTCCGAGCAGTACTTC. The complete variable domain, with remaining parts taken from reference TRBV7-8 and TRBJ2-7, reads GAGVSQSPRYKVAKRGQDVALRCDPISGHVSLFWYQQALGQGPEFLTYFQNEAQLDKSGLPSDRFFAERPEGSVSTLKIQRTQQEDSAVYLCASSFDRPFSEQYFGPGTRLTVT.

This sequence joins TRBV14 and TRBJ1-5; D is ambiguous. V lost 3 bases and J 4 bases, leaving 7 bases between the germline ends. Germline V gene data show CDR1 as SGHDN and CDR2 as FVKESK. The CDR3 loop spans 13 amino acids. DNA for the CDR3: TGTGCCAGCAGCCAGGGATGGAATCAGCCCCAGCATTTT. It is translated as CASSQGWNQPQHF.

This rearrangement joins TRBV6-1 to TRBJ1-6, with TRBD1 matching over 7 bases. V was clipped by 4 bases and J by 0 bases; unmatched bases: 9. Germline V gene lookup returns CDR1 MNHNS and CDR2 SASEGT. This CDR3 region has 18 residues. The CDR3 coding sequence is TGTGCCAGCAGTGGACAGGGAATTCCGAGCTCCTATAATTCACCCCTCCACTTT. This sequence encodes CASSGQGIPSSYNSPLHF.

The genes are TRBV7-8 and TRBJ2-3; 10 bases align to TRBD2. The CDR3 has 15 amino acids. The germline gives CDR1 SGHVS, CDR2 FQNEAQ. J was trimmed by 3 bases and V by 2 bases; bases with no gene match: 2. The DNA of the CDR3 is TGTGCCAGCAGCTTACTAGCGGGAGATACAGATACGCAGTATTTT. It yields the protein CASSLLAGDTDTQYF.

The chain uses TRBV7-9 and TRBJ2-2, with 7 bases matching TRBD2. Germline values: CDR1 SEHNR, CDR2 FQNEAQ (reference sequence). The CDR3 is 15 amino acids. With 5 bases clipped from V and 4 bases from J, the junction kept 7 bases outside the gene matches. The CDR3, as DNA: TGTGCCAGCAGCGCAGCGGGAAATCCCACCGGGGAGCTGTTTTTT. Amino acid sequence: CASSAAGNPTGELFF.

This chain uses TRBV30 with TRBJ2-1, with TRBD2 identical over 9 bases. The CDR3 runs 14 residues. V trimming: 0 bases; J trimming: 7 bases; junction bases outside the gene matches: 4. Germline loops: CDR1 GTSNPN, CDR2 SVGIG (reference sequence). CDR3 amino acids: CAWSVSSGKNEQFF. CDR3 in DNA: TGTGCCTGGAGTGTGTCTAGCGGGAAGAATGAGCAGTTCTTC.

CDR3 bases: TGCAGCGTGGGGATCAAGCAAGAGACCCAGTACTTC. It yields the protein CSVGIKQETQYF. J is TRBJ2-5 and V is TRBV29-1; no clear D gene. Germline V gene sequence: CDR1 SQVTM, CDR2 ANQGSEA. Trimming removed 6 bases from V and 2 bases from J, with 10 bases in between. CDR3 length: 12 residues.

The chain uses TRBV10-3 and TRBJ2-5; weak D call: TRBD1 (5 bases). The CDR3 spans 17 residues. Trimming took off 0 bases at V and 0 bases at J, with 14 bases between the two ends. Germline V CDR1 and CDR2: ENHRY, SYGVKD. The CDR3, as DNA: TGTGCCATCAGTGAGTCGGGGCGAATTCAGAACCAAGAGACCCAGTACTTC. Translation gives CAISESGRIQNQETQYF.

The table lists this clone with a count of one. The gene calls are TRBV7-9 and TRBJ2-7; a possible D gene is TRBD2 (6 bases). CDR1 and CDR2 from the germline V gene are SEHNR and FQNEAQ (reference sequence). The CDR3 totals 14 residues. V gave up 6 bases and J gave up 4 bases, with 16 bases separating them. CDR3 sequence reads: CASSTGVGGYEQYF. The CDR3 DNA follows: TGTGCCAGCAGTACGGGAGTAGGCGGATACGAGCAGTACTTC. Drawing the rest from reference TRBV7-9 and TRBJ2-7, the complete variable domain is DTGVSQNPRHKITKRGQNVTFRCDPISEHNRLYWYRQTLGQGPEFLTYFQNEAQLEKSRLLSDRFSAERPKGSFSTLEIQRTEQGDSAMYLCASSTGVGGYEQYFGPGTRLTVT.

The chain is built from TRBV5-4 and TRBJ1-4; no firm D call. Germline assignment: CDR1 SGHNT and CDR2 YYREEE (reference sequence). Deletions cut 1 base from V and 2 bases from J, with 6 bases between. The CDR3 covers 14 residues. The DNA for the CDR3 is TGTGCCAGCAGCTTGAGCTCTACTAATGAAAAACTGTTTTTT. This sequence encodes CASSLSSTNEKLFF.

This clone was observed a single time. V is TRBV4-3 and J is TRBJ2-2; no clear D. The V and J ends lost 1 base and 2 bases respectively, with 20 bases between them. Germline assignment: CDR1 LGHNA and CDR2 YSLEER. There are 19 residues in the CDR3. CDR3 sequence: CASSQGVGSRVINTGELFF. The DNA for the CDR3 is TGCGCCAGCAGCCAAGGGGTGGGTTCCCGGGTCATCAACACCGGGGAGCTGTTTTTT.

V gene TRBV2 combines with J gene TRBJ2-5, with 10 nucleotides matching TRBD1. Trimming took 6 bases from V and 5 from J; bases not matched to a gene: 3. CDR3 size: 13 residues. Germline V gives CDR1 SNHLY, CDR2 FYNNEI. CDR3 DNA sequence: TGTGCCAGCAGCCCGGGACAGGGGGAGACCCAGTACTTC. Residues: CASSPGQGETQYF.

The V and J genes are TRBV7-9 and TRBJ2-2; D is ambiguous. The CDR3 runs to 13 residues. The germline gives CDR1 SEHNR, CDR2 FQNEAQ (reference sequence). The germline V and J ends were trimmed by 0 bases and 5 bases, with 4 bases remaining between them. The CDR3: CASSLAATGELFF. The CDR3 region has the DNA TGTGCCAGCAGCTTAGCGGCGACCGGGGAGCTGTTTTTT.

Note on this clone: The junction departs from the called germline gene at one end, perhaps through a read error. The rearrangement links TRBV4-1 to TRBJ2-3; D unresolved. This CDR3 has 16 amino acids. Germline V gene sequence: CDR1 MGHRA, CDR2 YSYEKL. The CDR3 DNA follows: TGCGCCAGCAGCCAAGATACCACCATGCGCACGGATACGCAGTATTTT. Translating gives CASSQDTTMRTDTQYF.

This chain links TRBV30 with TRBJ2-1, with 12 bases that match TRBD2. Germline V gives CDR1 GTSNPN, CDR2 SVGIG (reference sequence). There are 15 residues in the CDR3. V lost 2 bases, J lost 8 bases, and 7 bases stayed unmatched. The CDR3 here is CAWSKLAGGKDEQFF. The CDR3 coding sequence is TGTGCCTGGAGTAAACTAGCGGGAGGTAAGGATGAGCAGTTCTTC.

The V call is TRBV18, the J call TRBJ2-2; D remains unclear. Germline V gene data show CDR1 as KGHSH and CDR2 as LQKENI. The length of the CDR3 is 18 residues. The V end was cut by 5 bases, the J end by 1 base, with 20 bases between. As DNA, the CDR3 is TGTGCCAGCTCAACTATGGCCCAGGACGGACGGAACACCGGGGAGCTGTTTTTT. It specifies CASSTMAQDGRNTGELFF. Full variable domain (rest looked up from reference TRBV18 and TRBJ2-2): NAGVMQNPRHLVRRRGQEARLRCSPMKGHSHVYWYRQLPEEGLKFMVYLQKENIIDESGMPKERFSAEFPKEGPSILRIQQVVRGDSAAYFCASSTMAQDGRNTGELFFGEGSRLTVL.

J is TRBJ1-2 and V is TRBV11-2, with D perhaps TRBD1 (6 bases). CDR1 is SGHAT, CDR2 FQNNGV, per germline. The CDR3 has 12 amino acids. Trimming pared 8 bases from V and 6 bases from J, leaving 13 bases between. The DNA of the CDR3 is TGTGCCAGCGGTGAGAACAGGGATGGCTACACCTTC. This codes for CASGENRDGYTF.

The chain uses TRBV7-2 and TRBJ1-2; D not resolved. V lost 6 bases and J 0 bases, leaving 8 bases between the germline ends. The CDR3 length is 13 residues. CDR1 is SGHTA and CDR2 is FQGNSA in the germline V gene. Here the CDR3 reads CASSQQSNYGYTF. CDR3 nucleotides: TGTGCCAGCAGTCAACAGTCTAACTATGGCTACACCTTC.

J is TRBJ2-7 and V is TRBV28; 8 nucleotides align to TRBD2. CDR1 and CDR2 from the germline V gene are MDHEN and SYDVKM. The CDR3 consists of 15 residues. V was clipped by 2 bases and J by 4 bases; unmatched bases: 7. In DNA form, the CDR3 reads TGTGCCAGCAGTTTACTCACTAGCGGCAAATACGAGCAGTACTTC. Residues: CASSLLTSGKYEQYF.

The rearrangement uses TRBV25-1 and TRBJ1-1, with 9 bases that match TRBD1. Germline values: CDR1 MGHDK, CDR2 SYGVNS. The CDR3 extends over 14 amino acids. After removal of 6 bases from V and 3 bases from J, the junction contained 5 bases not matched to a gene. The CDR3 DNA reads as TGTGCCAGCAGGGGGACAGGGCGGGACACTGAAGCTTTCTTT. Translated, it gives CASRGTGRDTEAFF.

The rearrangement joins TRBV30 to TRBJ1-6; the D gene is possibly TRBD1 (5 bases). Germline loops: CDR1 GTSNPN, CDR2 SVGIG (reference sequence). Trimming took 4 bases from V and 5 from J, leaving 18 bases between them. CDR3 length: 16 residues. CDR3 bases: TGTGCCTGGATAGTTGGTGAGGGACCGCATAATTCACCCCTCCACTTT. Its translation is CAWIVGEGPHNSPLHF.

The rearrangement uses TRBV19 and TRBJ2-5; D ambiguous. Deletions cut 5 bases from V and 5 bases from J, with 15 bases between. There are 14 residues in the CDR3. Germline loops: CDR1 LNHDA, CDR2 SQIVND (reference sequence). The CDR3, as DNA: TGTGCCAGTAGTGCAGGCCTACTCCGGGAGACCCAGTACTTC. Translating it yields CASSAGLLRETQYF. The variable domain in full, completed from reference TRBV19 and TRBJ2-5, reads DGGITQSPKYLFRKEGQNVTLSCEQNLNHDAMYWYRQDPGQGLRLIYYSQIVNDFQKGDIAEGYSVSREKKESFPLTVTSAQKNPTAFYLCASSAGLLRETQYFGPGTRLLVL.

This clone was observed a single time. The V and J genes are TRBV5-1 and TRBJ2-3; 10 nucleotides align to TRBD2. V shed 4 bases and J 3 bases; nucleotides not matched to a gene: 8. Germline CDR1 reads SGHRS; CDR2 reads YFSETQ. The CDR3 is made up of 16 amino acids. The DNA of the CDR3 is TGCGCCAGCAGCACCGGGACTAGCGTTAGAACAGATACGCAGTATTTT. It codes for CASSTGTSVRTDTQYF.

V usage is TRBV19 and J usage is TRBJ1-1; D is possibly TRBD1 (5 bases). The germline gives CDR1 LNHDA, CDR2 SQIVND (reference sequence). V shed 7 bases and J shed 0 bases, with 24 bases lying between them. The CDR3 contains 18 residues. The DNA of the CDR3 is TGTGCCAGTACCACCTGGGGGGGACGTGGGGCCGTGAACACTGAAGCTTTCTTT. Amino acid sequence: CASTTWGGRGAVNTEAFF.

The rearrangement links TRBV7-2 to TRBJ1-3, with TRBD1 matching 11 bases. Unmatched junction bases numbered 7, after V lost 10 bases and J lost 2 bases. Germline loops: CDR1 SGHTA, CDR2 FQGNSA. The CDR3 spans 15 residues. The CDR3 reads CATRTGGMPGNTIYF. CDR3 DNA: TGTGCCACGAGGACAGGGGGCATGCCTGGAAACACCATATATTTT.